This is a list of T cell receptor beta chains from one sample in a study of T-cell reconstitution after alpha-beta-depleted transplantation in children. TCRdb redid the calling of the PCR reads with MiXCR, one entry per CDR3 protein. In the table there are 300,000 to 400,000 distinct CDR3 sequences, 15% to 20% of which are singletons. Sequencing used PBMCs, mostly from graft donor cells, obtained 360 days after TCRalphabeta/CD19-depleted stem cell transplant. These receptors originate from a male patient between 2 and 10 years old who had a stem cell transplant for acute lymphoblastic leukemia, so the T cells may come from the graft donor. CDR3s include the opening cysteine and the closing phenylalanine or tryptophan. The D gene is left open where the match is weak. Rows give clone size only sometimes, using once, few, many, or a class for an expanded clone.

-,TRBJ1-1,13,-,TRBV6-1,TGTGCCAGCAGTGAAGGGTTGCGGACTGAAGCTTTCTTT,CASSEGLRTEAFF
-,TRBJ2-7,15,few,TRBV6-2/TRBV6-3,TGTGCCAGCAGTTACGATGGGGGGATTACCTACGAGCAGTACTTC,CASSYDGGITYEQYF
-,TRBJ1-1,15,few,TRBV18,TGTGCCAGCTCACCACCGGCCAGGGAAGGCACTGAAGCTTTCTTT,CASSPPAREGTEAFF
TRBD2,TRBJ2-7,16,few,TRBV20-1,TGCAGTGCTAGAGTAATAGCGGGAGGGCGTACCTACGAGCAGTACTTC,CSARVIAGGRTYEQYF
-,TRBJ2-3,13,-,TRBV20-1,TGCAGTGCTAGATACAGGGCGGGAGATACGCAGTATTTT,CSARYRAGDTQYF
TRBD1,TRBJ1-2,13,-,TRBV7-2,TGTGCCAGCAGTACGACAGGGCTATATGGCTACACCTTC,CASSTTGLYGYTF
-,TRBJ2-2,16,-,TRBV6-2/TRBV6-3,TGTGCCAGCAAAGTGGGCGGGATCGGTAAAACCGGGGAGCTGTTTTTT,CASKVGGIGKTGELFF
-,TRBJ2-3,14,-,TRBV9,TGTGCCAGCAGCGGCCGGACTGCAGTGGATACGCAGTATTTT,CASSGRTAVDTQYF
-,TRBJ1-4,15,few,TRBV4-3,TGCGCCAGCAGCCAAGAGGGTGGCCCGGGAGAAAAACTGTTTTTT,CASSQEGGPGEKLFF
TRBD1,TRBJ2-7,13,-,TRBV4-2,TGTGCCAGCAGCCTCACCCGGGACAGCGGGCAGTACTTC,CASSLTRDSGQYF